This T cell receptor (beta chain) was recorded in a study of T cell responses to AZD1222 COVID-19 vaccine. TCRdb's table, derived via immunoSEQ multiplex PCR, lists solely in-frame clones and lacks some. The table shows 90,000 to 150,000 clones, with roughly 90% occurring only once. This clone was seen only once. The antigen is not known. Overall study results and limits: Researchers took repertoire samples only after the peak T cell response had come. Most donors were white British and more were female, and clonal diversity was possibly underestimated.

The specimen was peripheral blood, collected on day 0 of AZD1222 vaccination. The clonotype originates from an adult in good health.

Written as DNA, the CDR3 is TGTGCCAGCAGGGGTCACGCAAACACTGAAGCTTTCTTT. Translated, it gives CASRGHANTEAFF. The J gene is TRBJ1-1, the V gene TRBV27; D unclear. Germline assignment: CDR1 MNHEY and CDR2 SMNVEV (reference sequence). V lost 6 bases, J lost 2 bases, and 10 bases lay in between. The CDR3 runs 13 residues.